This T cell receptor (beta chain) was sequenced in a study of shared clonotypes between healthy human individuals. As for the study in general: Each donor contributed plates that comprised three CD4 naive, three CD4 memory, two CD8 naive and one CD8 memory. Whole-study findings and limits: Of the naive CD4 clonotypes, approximately 5% were shared across a handful of donors. Even with large depth, rarefaction showed that sorted-subset sequencing was incomplete.

This CDR3 is built from 17 residues. V was trimmed by 0 bases and J by 1 base, leaving 15 bases between them. Looked up from germline, CDR1 is ENHRY and CDR2 is SYGVKD. Here immunoSEQ multiplex PCR was the method, and the copy in TCRdb shows in-frame clones only, minus some. The sample includes approximately 530,000 clones, approximately 95% of them seen just once. A note on this clone: What it binds is unknown.

The sequencing input was naive CD4+ T cells sorted from blood. Subset here: CD45RA+ positively selected. The chain recombines TRBV10-3 with TRBJ1-1; D perhaps matches TRBD1 (6 bases). This sequence originates from a woman in her twenties or thirties in good health. CDR3 DNA sequence: TGTGCCATCAGTGAGTCGACAGGCATAGAGGGGAACACTGAAGCTTTCTTT. Residues: CAISESTGIEGNTEAFF.